This is a list of T cell receptor beta chains from one sample in a study of shared clonotypes between healthy human individuals. TCRdb's table, derived via immunoSEQ multiplex PCR, lists solely in-frame clones and lacks some. The sample has more than 2,000,000 clones, approximately 92% seen once. Material for sequencing was naive CD4+ T cells sorted from blood. The receptors derive from a man between 18 and 29 years old in good health. The CDR3 runs from the conserved cysteine through the conserved F or W. The order of the fields is D gene, J gene, V gene, clone size, CDR3 DNA, CDR3 protein. D genes are given only for firm matches. The size field is filled for only some rows; it gives once, few, many or a size class.

TRBD2	TRBJ2-3	TRBV7-2	once	TGTGCCAGCAGCCACCTAGCGGGAGGGCCAGATACGCAGTATTTT	CASSHLAGGPDTQYF
TRBD1	TRBJ1-4	TRBV19	-	TGTGCCAGTACCGACAGGGTAGGGGAAAAACTGTTTTTT	CASTDRVGEKLFF
-	TRBJ2-7	TRBV10-3	-	TGTGCCATCAGTGCCCTGGGCAGGAACGAGCAGTACTTC	CAISALGRNEQYF
TRBD2	TRBJ2-7	TRBV7-8	-	TGTGCCAGCAGCTCACTAGCGGGGGGGACCTACGAGCAGTACTTC	CASSSLAGGTYEQYF
TRBD2	TRBJ2-3	TRBV7-6	-	TGTGCCAGCAGCTTAGCCGCACCAATCTCCGGGACTAGCGGTGGGGGGAGGTATTTT	CASSLAAPISGTSGGGRYF
TRBD2	TRBJ2-5	TRBV5-4	-	TGTGCCAGCAGCTTGAGACTAGCCCAAGAGACCCAGTACTTC	CASSLRLAQETQYF
TRBD1	TRBJ1-5	TRBV19	-	TGTGCCAGTAGTTCCCCAGGGGGCGGGAATCAGCCCCAGCATTTT	CASSSPGGGNQPQHF
-	TRBJ1-1	TRBV19	-	TGTGCCAGTAGTATGAGTTCCAACACTGAAGCTTTCTTT	CASSMSSNTEAFF
-	TRBJ2-7	TRBV5-4	-	TGTGCCAGCAGCTTACCCATCGGCGAGCAGTACTTC	CASSLPIGEQYF
-	TRBJ1-6	TRBV9	-	TGTGCCAGCAGCGGAGGAGGTGGGACAACCGAACCCCTCCACTTT	CASSGGGGTTEPLHF
TRBD1	TRBJ2-2	TRBV15	-	TGTGCCACCAGCAGGGACAGGGCTGGGGAGCTGTTTTTT	CATSRDRAGELFF
-	TRBJ1-3	TRBV19	-	TGTGCCAGCTCGGCCCTCCCTGGAAACACCATATATTTT	CASSALPGNTIYF
TRBD2	TRBJ2-3	TRBV30	-	TGTGCCTGGAGGGGCTTGGGACTACGCACAGATACGCAGTATTTT	CAWRGLGLRTDTQYF
-	TRBJ2-7	TRBV4-1	-	TGCGCCAGCAGCCAAGATATGGGGGAAAGCTCCTACGAGCAGTACTTC	CASSQDMGESSYEQYF
TRBD2	TRBJ2-1	TRBV5-4	-	TGTGCCAGCAGCAAGGGACTAGCGGGGAGCTCCTACAATGAGCAGTTCTTC	CASSKGLAGSSYNEQFF
TRBD1	TRBJ1-1	TRBV19	once	TGTGCCAGTAGTGCGGACAGGGGACGAAACACTGAAGCTTTCTTT	CASSADRGRNTEAFF
-	TRBJ2-7	TRBV10-2	-	TGCGCCAGCAGAAGCGGAGGAGCGTACGAGCAGTACTTC	CASRSGGAYEQYF
-	TRBJ1-1	TRBV2	-	TGTGCCAGCAGTGAGTTGGGGTCCGGAGCTTTCTTT	CASSELGSGAFF
-	TRBJ1-2	TRBV6-6	-	TGTGCCAGCAGAGAGACGGGGGGAAAAACCCTCTATGGCTACACCTTC	CASRETGGKTLYGYTF
-	TRBJ2-3	TRBV25-1	-	TGTGCCAGCAGTGTACTTCAGGGACCGGGGGATACGCAGTATTTT	CASSVLQGPGDTQYF
-	TRBJ2-1	TRBV6-5	-	TGTGCCAGCACCACCCTCGGGGCCTCCTACAATGAGCAGTTCTTC	CASTTLGASYNEQFF
TRBD1	TRBJ1-6	TRBV6-5	once	TGTGCCAGCAGACCGGGACAGATATATAATTCACCCCTCCACTTT	CASRPGQIYNSPLHF
TRBD1	TRBJ1-6	TRBV7-9	-	TGTGCCAGCAGCCCGGAGGCGACAGGGGGTAATTCACCCCTCCACTTT	CASSPEATGGNSPLHF
TRBD1	TRBJ1-2	TRBV27	-	TGTGCCACCGGGAGGGGGGACAGCTATGGCTACACCTTC	CATGRGDSYGYTF
-	TRBJ2-1	TRBV2	-	TGTGCCAGCAAAGGAGGAAGCTCCTACAATGAGCAGTTCTTC	CASKGGSSYNEQFF
-	TRBJ1-4	TRBV2	-	TGTGCCAGCAGTGAGAGCCATGCAACTAATGAAAAACTGTTTTTT	CASSESHATNEKLFF
-	TRBJ2-4	TRBV5-1	-	TGCGCCAGCAGCCCCTCCGGGGCCACCAAAAACATTCAGTACTTC	CASSPSGATKNIQYF
TRBD1	TRBJ2-1	TRBV2	-	TGTGCCAGCAGTGTGGCAGGGGGTAATGAGCAGTTCTTC	CASSVAGGNEQFF
-	TRBJ1-6	TRBV4-1	-	TGCGCCAGCAGCCCCCTGGGAGGTAGTGCGTCACCCCTCCACTTT	CASSPLGGSASPLHF
-	TRBJ2-1	TRBV7-2	-	TGTGCCAGCAGCTTAGAAGGGACAAACTCCTACAATGAGCAGTTCTTC	CASSLEGTNSYNEQFF
TRBD1	TRBJ2-3	TRBV4-1	-	TGCGCCAGCAGCCAAGAACGAACGAGACAGGGGGTTGCAGATACGCAGTATTTT	CASSQERTRQGVADTQYF
TRBD2	TRBJ2-3	TRBV7-2	-	TGTGCCAGCAGCTTAAACCTCCCATCCGCGGGAGGTGGTACGCAGTATTTT	CASSLNLPSAGGGTQYF
TRBD1	TRBJ2-1	TRBV18	-	TGTGCCAGCTCACCACCGTTGGACAGGGGCTACAATGAGCAGTTCTTC	CASSPPLDRGYNEQFF
-	TRBJ2-1	TRBV5-4	-	TGTGCCAGCAGCCGGGGACTTGCCTCCTACAATGAGCAGTTCTTC	CASSRGLASYNEQFF
TRBD1	TRBJ1-1	TRBV5-1	-	TGCGCCAGCAGAATTACCGGACAGGGCACTGAAGCTTTCTTT	CASRITGQGTEAFF
TRBD1	TRBJ2-7	TRBV5-1	-	TGCGCCAGCAGTCAGGGACAGGGGCCTTACGAGCAGTACTTC	CASSQGQGPYEQYF
-	TRBJ2-2	TRBV2	-	TGTGCCAGCAAAATAGGGAAAGCGAACACCGGGGAGCTGTTTTTT	CASKIGKANTGELFF
-	TRBJ1-5	TRBV2	-	TGTGCCAGCAGTGAGAGGCAGGGAGGCAATCAGCCCCAGCATTTT	CASSERQGGNQPQHF
-	TRBJ1-1	TRBV5-6	-	TGTGCCAGCAGCTTGGCAGGCCTTGAAGCTTTCTTT	CASSLAGLEAFF
TRBD2	TRBJ2-1	TRBV5-1	-	TGCGCCAGCACCCCGACGGGCGGGGGACCTTACTACAATGAGCAGTTCTTC	CASTPTGGGPYYNEQFF
TRBD1	TRBJ1-2	TRBV10-3	-	TGTGCCGTACCTATGACAGGGCCTAACTATGGCTACACCTTC	CAVPMTGPNYGYTF
TRBD1	TRBJ2-2	TRBV6-5	-	TGTGCCAGCAGCCAGGACAGGGGGCCCGGGGAGCTGTTTTTT	CASSQDRGPGELFF
-	TRBJ1-3	TRBV4-1	-	TGCGCCAGCAGCCAAGAGGGGACTTATGGAAACACCATATATTTT	CASSQEGTYGNTIYF